What follows are 20 T cell receptor beta chains derived from one specimen sequenced in a study of T cells in Graves' hyperthyroidism and ophthalmopathy. TCR beta CDR3 sequences were amplified from RNA transcripts. During a first-round RT-PCR of the TCR CDR3, the HTBI primer set was used. TCRdb reanalysed the multiplex PCR reads using MiXCR and keeps one entry per CDR3 protein. The sample shows about 570,000 distinct CDR3 sequences, under 60% of them seen only once. The sequencing sample was made of peripheral blood or thyroid tissue (not recorded which). The receptors originated from an adult woman with Graves' disease, either hyperthyroidism or ophthalmopathy (not recorded which).

A word on this clonotype: Lacking the conserved final phenylalanine or tryptophan, this CDR3 likely reflects a read error. The limits of the CDR3 on the DNA are not certain, so only TCRdb's listed CDR3 is given. The V call is TRBV15, the J call TRBJ1-1; TRBD1, as called in the table, went unchecked against the DNA. CDR1 LNHNV and CDR2 YYDKDF come from the germline V gene (reference sequence). The CDR3 is 12 residues long, counting both termini. The CDR3 spells CATSRTGTGGFY.

In its sample, this clonotype was seen a few times. The rearrangement links TRBV27 to TRBJ1-4; D perhaps matches TRBD1 (5 bases). This CDR3 has 15 amino acids. Trimming pared 6 bases from V and 7 bases from J, leaving 18 bases between. Germline values: CDR1 MNHEY, CDR2 SMNVEV (reference sequence). CDR3 sequence reads: CASSPWTTGSEKLFF. The CDR3 DNA reads as TGTGCCAGCAGCCCCTGGACAACCGGAAGTGAAAAACTGTTTTTT. The complete variable domain, with remaining parts taken from reference TRBV27 and TRBJ1-4, reads EAQVTQNPRYLITVTGKKLTVTCSQNMNHEYMSWYRQDPGLGLRQIYYSMNVEVTDKGDVPEGYKVSRKEKRNFPLILESPSPNQTSLYFCASSPWTTGSEKLFFGSGTQLSVL.

This clonotype was recorded many times. The chain links TRBV2 to TRBJ1-2; D is perhaps TRBD1 (6 bases). The CDR3 length is 15 residues. Trimming cost V 0 bases and J 5 bases, with 13 bases left between them. Germline-derived CDR1 and CDR2 are SNHLY and FYNNEI. CDR3 DNA sequence: TGTGCCAGCAGTGAAGCTAGCAAAGGGGGGTATGGCTACACCTTC. Its translation is CASSEASKGGYGYTF.

Turning to this clonotype: A much larger clone is a single base away; this may be a read error. This CDR3 is CASSWDRGPLGELFF. In DNA form, the CDR3 reads TGTGCCAGCAGCTGGGACAGGGGTCCCTTAGGGGAGCTGTTTTTT. The V and J genes are TRBV12-3 or TRBV12-4 and TRBJ2-2; 10 positions agree with TRBD1. This CDR3 has 15 residues. The trim removed 6 bases at V and 8 bases at J, leaving 9 bases unmatched.

This clonotype occurred many times. The CDR3 here is CASSLLQSTGELFF. Written as DNA, the CDR3 is TGCGCCAGCAGCTTGTTACAATCCACCGGGGAGCTGTTTTTT. V usage is TRBV5-1 and J usage is TRBJ2-2; D remains ambiguous. Trimming removed 1 base at V and 4 bases at J, with 8 bases between. The CDR3 spans 14 residues. CDR1 and CDR2 from the germline V gene are SGHRS and YFSETQ.

The gene calls are TRBV10-3 and TRBJ2-5; D tentatively fits TRBD1 or TRBD2 (5 bases each). Germline CDR1 is ENHRY and CDR2 is SYGVKD. The CDR3 is made up of 17 amino acids. Trimming removed 2 bases at V and 5 bases at J, with 21 bases between. The CDR3 region is CAISEEGMLVARETQYF. The CDR3 DNA follows: TGTGCCATCAGTGAGGAGGGGATGCTGGTCGCCAGGGAGACCCAGTACTTC.

This clonotype was seen at least ten times. This chain uses TRBV6-6 with TRBJ2-7, with 8 positions matching TRBD2. The germline gives CDR1 MNHNY, CDR2 SVGAGI (reference sequence). The trim removed 2 bases at V and 3 bases at J, leaving 9 bases unmatched. This CDR3 has 16 amino acids. The CDR3 coding sequence is TGTGCCAGCAGTTACAGACGCGGGACTAGTCTCTACGAGCAGTACTTC. This sequence encodes CASSYRRGTSLYEQYF.

Turning to this clonotype: Because the CDR3 is missing its conserved closing phenylalanine or tryptophan, this is likely a read error. No DNA is shown, since the ends of the CDR3 on it are uncertain; the CDR3 is the one TCRdb lists. CDR3 in amino acids: CASSIVGGPS. The chain recombines TRBV19 with TRBJ2-6; the D call TRBD2 from the table was never checked on the DNA. Germline CDR1 reads LNHDA; CDR2 reads SQIVND (reference sequence). The CDR3 length is 10 residues, termini included.

This clonotype was detected many times. This chain links TRBV7-3 with TRBJ1-1; TRBD1 agrees at 7 bases. In germline, CDR1 is SGHTA, CDR2 FQGTGA. V trimming: 5 bases; J trimming: 4 bases; junction bases outside the gene matches: 7. The CDR3 sequence is 14 residues long. CDR3 loop: CASSPDRASTEAFF. CDR3 sequence (DNA): TGTGCCAGCAGCCCCGACAGGGCCAGCACTGAAGCTTTCTTT.

The chain joins TRBV29-1 to TRBJ1-1; the match to TRBD1 covers 8 bases. The junction had 3 bases not matched to a gene; V was cut back by 3 bases and J by 0 bases. Germline assignment: CDR1 SQVTM and CDR2 ANQGSEA. The CDR3 has 14 residues. The CDR3 sequence is CSVDGGQVNTEAFF. The CDR3 DNA is TGCAGCGTTGATGGGGGACAGGTGAACACTGAAGCTTTCTTT.

This rearrangement joins TRBV15 to TRBJ1-1; TRBD1 is a possible D gene (5 bases). Germline V gene data show CDR1 as LNHNV and CDR2 as YYDKDF (reference sequence). The CDR3 is 16 amino acids. V gave up 2 bases and J gave up 8 bases, with 21 bases separating them. CDR3 region: CATSRSGGLGDSEAFF. CDR3 sequence (DNA): TGTGCCACCAGCAGAAGTGGGGGACTGGGGGACTCGGAAGCTTTCTTT.

The chain couples TRBV20-1 to TRBJ1-2, with 8 bases identical to TRBD1. From germline, CDR1 is DFQATT and CDR2 SNEGSKA (reference sequence). V was clipped by 5 bases and J by 10 bases; unmatched bases: 12. This CDR3 is built from 13 residues. The CDR3 loop is CSAAAGTGAAYTF. The CDR3 DNA reads as TGCAGTGCTGCCGCCGGGACAGGCGCTGCCTACACCTTC.

This clonotype occurred a few times. A read error may account for a junction end that differs from germline. V gene TRBV5-4 combines with J gene TRBJ2-5; 12 bases are a match to TRBD1. The CDR3 has 15 residues. Germline lookup yields CDR1 SGHNT and CDR2 YYREEE (reference sequence). The CDR3 nucleotides are TGTGCCGGCAGCACCGGGACAGGGGGCGGAGAGACCCAGTACTTC. This sequence encodes CAGSTGTGGGETQYF. Looking up the rest from reference TRBV5-4 and TRBJ2-5 gives the full variable domain: ETGVTQSPTHLIKTRGQQVTLRCSSQSGHNTVSWYQQALGQGPQFIFQYYREEENGRGNFPPRFSGLQFPNYSSELNVNALELDDSALYLCAGSTGTGGGETQYFGPGTRLLVL.

The V and J genes are TRBV29-1 and TRBJ2-5; 9 bases align to TRBD2. The CDR3 sequence is 13 residues long. The J segment lost 5 bases and the V segment lost 3 bases, leaving 4 bases of the junction unmatched. Germline CDR1 SQVTM, CDR2 ANQGSEA. The DNA for the CDR3 is TGCAGCGTTGACCCGGCGGGAGGGGAGACCCAGTACTTC. Amino acids: CSVDPAGGETQYF. The whole variable domain, remainder taken from reference TRBV29-1 and TRBJ2-5, is SAVISQKPSRDICQRGTSLTIQCQVDSQVTMMFWYRQQPGQSLTLIATANQGSEATYESGFVIDKFPISRPNLTFSTLTVSNMSPEDSSIYLCSVDPAGGETQYFGPGTRLLVL.

V and J are TRBV11-2 and TRBJ1-1; D is perhaps TRBD1 (5 bases). Per germline, CDR1 SGHAT and CDR2 FQNNGV. The CDR3 loop spans 13 amino acids. V was cut by 5 bases and J by 5 bases, with 12 bases left in between. CDR3 sequence: CASSALGRTEAFF. DNA for the CDR3: TGTGCCAGCAGCGCGTTGGGGCGGACTGAAGCTTTCTTT. Complete variable domain (other parts from reference TRBV11-2 and TRBJ1-1): EAGVAQSPRYKIIEKRQSVAFWCNPISGHATLYWYQQILGQGPKLLIQFQNNGVVDDSQLPKDRFSAERLKGVDSTLKIQPAKLEDSAVYLCASSALGRTEAFFGQGTRLTVV.

The chain is built from TRBV9 and TRBJ1-5; D is uncertain. The CDR3 is 14 residues long. Trimming removed 3 bases at V and 11 bases at J, with 18 bases between. Per the germline V gene, CDR1 is SGDLS and CDR2 is YYNGEE. The CDR3 sequence is CASSESPGWETQHF. CDR3 nucleotides: TGTGCCAGCAGCGAATCGCCAGGATGGGAGACCCAGCATTTT.

This clonotype was found many times. The chain's CDR3 is CSARDPRITLAQPQHF. The CDR3 DNA reads as TGCAGTGCTAGAGATCCCCGGATAACCCTGGCTCAGCCCCAGCATTTT. The rearrangement uses TRBV20-1 and TRBJ1-5; D remains ambiguous. Germline loops: CDR1 DFQATT, CDR2 SNEGSKA (reference sequence). The germline V and J ends were trimmed by 0 bases and 6 bases, with 18 bases remaining between them. The CDR3 is 16 amino acids.

This clonotype was seen at least ten times. The chain employs TRBV11-3 and TRBJ2-7; D unresolved. Germline lookup yields CDR1 SGHNT and CDR2 YENEEA. The V gene lost 3 bases and the J gene lost 2 bases, with 8 bases spanning the gap. CDR3 length: 13 residues. The CDR3: CASSFGGAYEQYF. The CDR3 DNA reads as TGTGCCAGCAGCTTCGGTGGGGCCTACGAGCAGTACTTC.

This clonotype was observed many times. This chain links TRBV20-1 with TRBJ1-4, with a possible D match to TRBD1 (6 bases). Germline values: CDR1 DFQATT, CDR2 SNEGSKA (reference sequence). CDR3 length: 14 amino acids. CDR3 region: CSAQDTGGDEKLFF. The CDR3 DNA sequence: TGCAGCGCCCAAGACACGGGGGGCGATGAAAAACTGTTTTTT.

On this clonotype: A junction boundary mismatches the germline segment, possibly from a read error. The V call is TRBV10-3, the J call TRBJ1-6; no firm D call. CDR1 and CDR2 from the germline V gene are ENHRY and SYGVKD. This CDR3 has 14 amino acids. CDR3 residues: CASSSDGYNSPLHF. CDR3 sequence (DNA): TGTGCCAGCAGTTCGGACGGCTATAATTCACCCCTCCACTTT.